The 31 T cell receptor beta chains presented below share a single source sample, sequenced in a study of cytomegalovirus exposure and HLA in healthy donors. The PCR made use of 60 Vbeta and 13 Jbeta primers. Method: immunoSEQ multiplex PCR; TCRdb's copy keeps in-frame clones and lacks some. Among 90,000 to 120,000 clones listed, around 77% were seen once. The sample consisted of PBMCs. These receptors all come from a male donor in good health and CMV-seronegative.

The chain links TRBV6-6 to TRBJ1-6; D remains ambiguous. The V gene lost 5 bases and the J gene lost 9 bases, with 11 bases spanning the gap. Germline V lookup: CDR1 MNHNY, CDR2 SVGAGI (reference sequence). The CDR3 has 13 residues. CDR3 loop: CASSTRGGSPLHF. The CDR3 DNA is TGTGCCAGCAGTACACGGGGAGGTTCACCCCTCCACTTT.

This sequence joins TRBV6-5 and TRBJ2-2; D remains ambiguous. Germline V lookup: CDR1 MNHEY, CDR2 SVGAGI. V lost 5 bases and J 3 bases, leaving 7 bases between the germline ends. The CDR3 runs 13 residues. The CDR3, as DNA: TGTGCCAGCAGTGTAGTCCACACCGGGGAGCTGTTTTTT. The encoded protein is CASSVVHTGELFF.

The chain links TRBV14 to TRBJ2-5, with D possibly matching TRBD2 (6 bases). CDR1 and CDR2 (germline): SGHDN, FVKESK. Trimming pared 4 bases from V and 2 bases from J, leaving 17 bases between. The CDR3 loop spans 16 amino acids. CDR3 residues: CASSRLYIGRQETQYF. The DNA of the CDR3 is TGTGCCAGCAGCCGGCTATATATCGGGAGACAAGAGACCCAGTACTTC.

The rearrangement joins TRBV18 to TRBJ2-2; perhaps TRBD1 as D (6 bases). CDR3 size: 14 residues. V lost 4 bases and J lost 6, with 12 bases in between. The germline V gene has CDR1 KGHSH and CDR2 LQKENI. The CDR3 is CASSQAGTSGELFF. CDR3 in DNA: TGTGCCAGCTCACAAGCCGGGACATCCGGGGAGCTGTTTTTT.

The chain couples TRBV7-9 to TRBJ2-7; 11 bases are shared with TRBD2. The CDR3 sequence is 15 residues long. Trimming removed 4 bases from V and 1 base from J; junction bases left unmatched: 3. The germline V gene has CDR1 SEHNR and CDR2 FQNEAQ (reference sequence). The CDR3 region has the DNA TGTGCCAGCAGCTCGACTAGCGGGACGTCCTACGAGCAGTACTTC. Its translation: CASSSTSGTSYEQYF.

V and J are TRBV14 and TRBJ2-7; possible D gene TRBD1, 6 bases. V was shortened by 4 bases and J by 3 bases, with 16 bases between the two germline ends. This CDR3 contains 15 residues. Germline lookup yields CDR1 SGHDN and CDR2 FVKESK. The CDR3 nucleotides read TGTGCCAGCAGCCCTGCTACACAGGGATTCTACGAGCAGTACTTC. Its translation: CASSPATQGFYEQYF.

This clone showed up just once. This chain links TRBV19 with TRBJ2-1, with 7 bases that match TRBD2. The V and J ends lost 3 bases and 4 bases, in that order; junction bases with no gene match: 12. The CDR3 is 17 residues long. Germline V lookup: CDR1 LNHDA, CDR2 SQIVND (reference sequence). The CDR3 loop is CASSIDGGGRTYNEQFF. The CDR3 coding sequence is TGTGCCAGTAGTATTGACGGAGGCGGGAGAACATACAATGAGCAGTTCTTC.

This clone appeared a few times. In DNA form, the CDR3 reads TGTGCCAGTAGTATCTCCGGGAGCAACCAAGAGACCCAGTACTTC. This encodes CASSISGSNQETQYF. V usage is TRBV19 and J usage is TRBJ2-5; TRBD2 is a possible D gene (6 bases). The CDR3 runs 15 residues. Germline CDR1 reads LNHDA; CDR2 reads SQIVND (reference sequence). The V and J ends lost 3 bases and 0 bases respectively, with 11 bases between them.

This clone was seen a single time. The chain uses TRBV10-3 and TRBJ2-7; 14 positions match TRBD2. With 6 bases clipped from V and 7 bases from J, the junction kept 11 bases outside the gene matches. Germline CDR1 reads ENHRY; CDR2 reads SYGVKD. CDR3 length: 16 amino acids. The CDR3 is CAISPGLAGVSKEQYF. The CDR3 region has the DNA TGTGCCATCAGCCCGGGACTAGCGGGAGTTTCGAAAGAGCAGTACTTC.

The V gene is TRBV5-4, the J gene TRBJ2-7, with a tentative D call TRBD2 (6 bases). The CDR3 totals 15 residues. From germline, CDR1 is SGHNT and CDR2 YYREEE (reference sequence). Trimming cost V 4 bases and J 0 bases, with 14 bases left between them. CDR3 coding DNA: TGTGCCAGCAGCCCTGGCGGGACTCTCTCCTACGAGCAGTACTTC. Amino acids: CASSPGGTLSYEQYF.

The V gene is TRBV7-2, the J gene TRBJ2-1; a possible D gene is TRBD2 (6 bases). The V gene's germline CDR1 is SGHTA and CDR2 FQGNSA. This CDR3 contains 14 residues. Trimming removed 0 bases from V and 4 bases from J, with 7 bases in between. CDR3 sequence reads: CASSLAGGYNEQFF. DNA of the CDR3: TGTGCCAGCAGCTTAGCGGGAGGATACAATGAGCAGTTCTTC.

This CDR3 is CASSVLASDEQYF. Here the CDR3 DNA reads TGCGCCAGCAGTGTGTTAGCGTCTGACGAGCAGTACTTC. V is TRBV10-1 and J is TRBJ2-5, with D possibly matching TRBD2 (5 bases). The end of the DNA is better explained by TRBJ2-7, so the J call may be wrong. Germline CDR1 and CDR2: WNHNN and SYGVQD (reference sequence). This CDR3 has 13 residues.

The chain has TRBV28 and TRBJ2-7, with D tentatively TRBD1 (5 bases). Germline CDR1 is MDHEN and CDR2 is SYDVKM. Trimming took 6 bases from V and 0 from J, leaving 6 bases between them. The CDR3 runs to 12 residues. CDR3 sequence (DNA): TGTGCCAGCAGGACAGACTCCTACGAGCAGTACTTC. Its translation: CASRTDSYEQYF.

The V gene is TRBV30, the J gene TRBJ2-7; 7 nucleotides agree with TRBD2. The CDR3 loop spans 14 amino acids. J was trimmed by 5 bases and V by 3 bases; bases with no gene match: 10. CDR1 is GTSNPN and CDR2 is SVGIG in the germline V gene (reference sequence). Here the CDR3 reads CAWSIGGVGHEQYF. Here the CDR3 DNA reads TGTGCCTGGAGCATTGGGGGGGTGGGCCACGAGCAGTACTTC. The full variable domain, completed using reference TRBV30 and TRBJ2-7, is SQTIHQWPATLVQPVGSPLSLECTVEGTSNPNLYWYRQAAGRGLQLLFYSVGIGQISSEVPQNLSASRPQDRQFILSSKKLLLSDSGFYLCAWSIGGVGHEQYFGPGTRLTVT.

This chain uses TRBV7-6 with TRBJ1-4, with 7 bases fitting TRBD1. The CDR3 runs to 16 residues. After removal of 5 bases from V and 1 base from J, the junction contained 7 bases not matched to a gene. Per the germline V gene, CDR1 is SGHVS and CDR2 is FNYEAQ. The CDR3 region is CASSPLAGGTNEKLFF. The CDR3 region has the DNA TGTGCCAGCAGCCCGCTGGCAGGGGGAACTAATGAAAAACTGTTTTTT.

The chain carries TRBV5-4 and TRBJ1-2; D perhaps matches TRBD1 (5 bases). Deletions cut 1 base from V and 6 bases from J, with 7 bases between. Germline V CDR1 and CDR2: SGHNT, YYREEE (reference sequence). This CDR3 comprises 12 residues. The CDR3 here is CASSLPGNGYTF. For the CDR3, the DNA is TGTGCCAGCAGCTTGCCAGGGAATGGCTACACCTTC.

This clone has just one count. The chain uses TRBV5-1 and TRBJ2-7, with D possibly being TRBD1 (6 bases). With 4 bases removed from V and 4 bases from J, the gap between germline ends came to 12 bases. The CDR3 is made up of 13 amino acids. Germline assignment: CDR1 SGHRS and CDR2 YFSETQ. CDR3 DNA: TGCGCCAGCAGCGAGGGACATAATTACGAGCAGTACTTC. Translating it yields CASSEGHNYEQYF.

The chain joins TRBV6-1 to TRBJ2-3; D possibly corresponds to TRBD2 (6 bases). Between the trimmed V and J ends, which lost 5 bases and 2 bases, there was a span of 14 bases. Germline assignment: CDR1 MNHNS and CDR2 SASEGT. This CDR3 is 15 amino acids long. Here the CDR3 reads CASSPTGLYTDTQYF. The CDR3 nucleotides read TGTGCCAGCAGTCCAACGGGACTTTACACAGATACGCAGTATTTT.

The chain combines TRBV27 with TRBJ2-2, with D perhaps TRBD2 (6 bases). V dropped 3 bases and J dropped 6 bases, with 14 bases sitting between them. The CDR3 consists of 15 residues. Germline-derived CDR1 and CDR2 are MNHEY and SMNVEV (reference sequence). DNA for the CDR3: TGTGCCAGCAGTTTTCGAGTTAGCGGTTCCGGGGAGCTGTTTTTT. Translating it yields CASSFRVSGSGELFF.

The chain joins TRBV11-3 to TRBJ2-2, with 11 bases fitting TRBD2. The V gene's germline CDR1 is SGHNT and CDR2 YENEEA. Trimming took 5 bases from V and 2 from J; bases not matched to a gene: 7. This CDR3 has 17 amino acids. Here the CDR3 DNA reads TGTGCCAGCAGCCCCGGACTAGCGGGTTTTAACACCGGGGAGCTGTTTTTT. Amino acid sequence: CASSPGLAGFNTGELFF.

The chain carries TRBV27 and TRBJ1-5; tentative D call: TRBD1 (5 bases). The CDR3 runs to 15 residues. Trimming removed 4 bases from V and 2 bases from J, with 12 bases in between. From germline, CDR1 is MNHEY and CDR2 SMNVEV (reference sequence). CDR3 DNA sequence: TGTGCCAGCAGTTGGGACTTCGCGGGCAATCAGCCCCAGCATTTT. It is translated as CASSWDFAGNQPQHF.

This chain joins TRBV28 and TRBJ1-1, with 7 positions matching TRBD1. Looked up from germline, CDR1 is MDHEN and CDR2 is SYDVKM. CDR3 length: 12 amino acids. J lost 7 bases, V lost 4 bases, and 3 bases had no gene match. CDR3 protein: CASSSNRGEAFF. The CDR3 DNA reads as TGTGCCAGCAGTTCAAACAGGGGTGAAGCTTTCTTT.

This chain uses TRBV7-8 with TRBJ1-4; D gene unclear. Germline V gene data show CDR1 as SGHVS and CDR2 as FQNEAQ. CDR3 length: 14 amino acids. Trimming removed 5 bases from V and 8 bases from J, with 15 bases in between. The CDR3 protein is CASSPRLRKEKLFF. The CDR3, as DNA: TGTGCCAGCAGCCCCAGGCTCAGGAAAGAAAAACTGTTTTTT.

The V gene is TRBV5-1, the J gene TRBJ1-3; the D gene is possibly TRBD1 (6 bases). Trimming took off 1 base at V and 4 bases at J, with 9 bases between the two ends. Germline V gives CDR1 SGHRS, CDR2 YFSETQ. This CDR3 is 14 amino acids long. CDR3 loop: CASSLSGQGNTIYF. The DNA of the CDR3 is TGCGCCAGCAGCTTGAGCGGACAGGGAAACACCATATATTTT.

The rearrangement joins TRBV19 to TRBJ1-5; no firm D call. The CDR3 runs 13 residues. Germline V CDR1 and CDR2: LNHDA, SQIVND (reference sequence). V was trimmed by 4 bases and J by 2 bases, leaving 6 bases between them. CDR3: CASSTAGNQPQHF. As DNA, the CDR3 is TGTGCCAGTAGTACAGCGGGCAATCAGCCCCAGCATTTT. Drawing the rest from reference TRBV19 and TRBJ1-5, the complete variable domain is DGGITQSPKYLFRKEGQNVTLSCEQNLNHDAMYWYRQDPGQGLRLIYYSQIVNDFQKGDIAEGYSVSREKKESFPLTVTSAQKNPTAFYLCASSTAGNQPQHFGDGTRLSIL.

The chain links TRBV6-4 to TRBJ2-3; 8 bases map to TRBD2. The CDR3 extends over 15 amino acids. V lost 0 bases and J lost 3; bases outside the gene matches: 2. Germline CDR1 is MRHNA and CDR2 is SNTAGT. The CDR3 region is CASSDSPGGTDTQYF. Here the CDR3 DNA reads TGTGCCAGCAGTGACTCACCGGGAGGGACAGATACGCAGTATTTT.

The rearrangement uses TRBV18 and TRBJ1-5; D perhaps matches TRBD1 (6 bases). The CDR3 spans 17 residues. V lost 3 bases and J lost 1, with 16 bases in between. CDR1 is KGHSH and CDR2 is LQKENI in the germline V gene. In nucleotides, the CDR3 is TGTGCCAGCTCACCCTTACCGCAGGACAGAAGCAATCAGCCCCAGCATTTT. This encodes CASSPLPQDRSNQPQHF. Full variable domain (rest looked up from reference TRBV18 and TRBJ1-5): NAGVMQNPRHLVRRRGQEARLRCSPMKGHSHVYWYRQLPEEGLKFMVYLQKENIIDESGMPKERFSAEFPKEGPSILRIQQVVRGDSAAYFCASSPLPQDRSNQPQHFGDGTRLSIL.

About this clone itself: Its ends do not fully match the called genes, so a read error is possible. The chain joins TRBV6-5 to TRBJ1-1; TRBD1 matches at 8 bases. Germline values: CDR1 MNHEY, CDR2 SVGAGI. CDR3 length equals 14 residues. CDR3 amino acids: CASTPGGQNSEAFF. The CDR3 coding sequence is TGTGCCAGCACTCCAGGGGGCCAGAACTCTGAAGCTTTCTTT.

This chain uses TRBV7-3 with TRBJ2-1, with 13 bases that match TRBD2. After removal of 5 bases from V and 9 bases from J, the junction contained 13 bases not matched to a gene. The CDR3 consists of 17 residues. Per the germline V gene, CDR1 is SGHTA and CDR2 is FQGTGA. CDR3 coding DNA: TGTGCCAGCAGCCCCCGGACTAGCGGGAGTCCCCACGGTGAGCAGTTCTTC. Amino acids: CASSPRTSGSPHGEQFF.

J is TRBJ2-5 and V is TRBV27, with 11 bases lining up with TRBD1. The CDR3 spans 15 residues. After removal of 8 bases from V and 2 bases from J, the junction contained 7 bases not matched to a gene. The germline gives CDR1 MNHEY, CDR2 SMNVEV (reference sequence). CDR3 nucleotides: TGTGCCAGCGGATCGGACAGGGGGCGTCAAGAGACCCAGTACTTC. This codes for CASGSDRGRQETQYF.

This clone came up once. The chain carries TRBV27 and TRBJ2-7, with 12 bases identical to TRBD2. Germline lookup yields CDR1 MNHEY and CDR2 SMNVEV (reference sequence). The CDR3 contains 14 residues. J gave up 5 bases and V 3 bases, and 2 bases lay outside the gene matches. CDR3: CASSFASGRDEQYF. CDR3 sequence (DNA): TGTGCCAGCAGTTTTGCTAGCGGGAGGGACGAGCAGTACTTC.